The 2 T cell receptor beta chains below were found in one sample sequenced in a study of shared clonotypes between healthy human individuals. The protocol was immunoSEQ multiplex PCR, while the TCRdb copy is restricted to in-frame clones and leaves out a portion. Here the sample spans roughly 2.4 million clones, 90% to 97% being singletons. The sample consisted of naive CD4+ T cells sorted from blood. Subset in this sample: CD45RA+ positively selected. Receptors were obtained from a man between 18 and 29 years old in good health.

To note about this clone: This sample includes further DNA sequences coding for the same CDR3. The chain links TRBV10-3 to TRBJ2-7; perhaps TRBD2 as D (6 bases). Germline CDR1 ENHRY, CDR2 SYGVKD. V lost 3 bases and J 2 bases, leaving 8 bases between the germline ends. The length of the CDR3 is 13 residues. This CDR3 reads CAISESGAYEQYF. In nucleotides, the CDR3 is TGTGCCATCAGTGAATCGGGGGCCTACGAGCAGTACTTC.

V and J are TRBV18 and TRBJ2-7; 7 nucleotides match TRBD1. CDR3 length: 14 amino acids. CDR1 is KGHSH, CDR2 LQKENI, per germline. Trimming took 6 bases from V and 0 from J; bases not matched to a gene: 5. DNA of the CDR3: TGTGCCAGCTCTCAAGGGACAGTCTCCTACGAGCAGTACTTC. Translating it yields CASSQGTVSYEQYF. The full variable domain, rest sourced from reference TRBV18 and TRBJ2-7, is NAGVMQNPRHLVRRRGQEARLRCSPMKGHSHVYWYRQLPEEGLKFMVYLQKENIIDESGMPKERFSAEFPKEGPSILRIQQVVRGDSAAYFCASSQGTVSYEQYFGPGTRLTVT.